This T cell receptor beta chain was recorded in a study of shared clonotypes between healthy human individuals. Terminally differentiated effector memory CD45RA+ cells were left out of the naive CD8 fraction, which was CD45RO-negative and positively selected for CCR7. Study-level findings and limits: Having only a few donors restricted how much genetic and exposure-history diversity was captured. Exclusively blood specimens were collected; tissue repertoires likely differ.

Data came from immunoSEQ multiplex PCR; TCRdb stores just in-frame clones and leaves some out. The repertoire holds about 2.1 million clones, around 93% seen once, with 1.5% to 2% in the top ten. As to this clone: Its antigen is not known.

The clonotype originates from a man aged 18 to 29 in good health. Some clones in this sample may be carry-over from other donors' samples. Sequenced input: naive CD8+ T cells from PBMCs.

In nucleotides, the CDR3 is TGTGCCACCAGCAGAGGGCCCCAAGAGACCCAGTACTTC. Translating it yields CATSRGPQETQYF. This chain links TRBV15 with TRBJ2-5, with D unclear. The V end lost 1 base, the J end lost 1 base, and 4 bases lay between the germline ends. In germline, CDR1 is LNHNV, CDR2 YYDKDF (reference sequence). The CDR3 runs 13 residues. Based on the CDR3 plus reference TRBV15 and TRBJ2-5, the full variable domain is DAMVIQNPRYQVTQFGKPVTLSCSQTLNHNVMYWYQQKSSQAPKLLFHYYDKDFNNEADTPDNFQSRRPNTSFCFLDIRSPGLGDTAMYLCATSRGPQETQYFGPGTRLLVL.